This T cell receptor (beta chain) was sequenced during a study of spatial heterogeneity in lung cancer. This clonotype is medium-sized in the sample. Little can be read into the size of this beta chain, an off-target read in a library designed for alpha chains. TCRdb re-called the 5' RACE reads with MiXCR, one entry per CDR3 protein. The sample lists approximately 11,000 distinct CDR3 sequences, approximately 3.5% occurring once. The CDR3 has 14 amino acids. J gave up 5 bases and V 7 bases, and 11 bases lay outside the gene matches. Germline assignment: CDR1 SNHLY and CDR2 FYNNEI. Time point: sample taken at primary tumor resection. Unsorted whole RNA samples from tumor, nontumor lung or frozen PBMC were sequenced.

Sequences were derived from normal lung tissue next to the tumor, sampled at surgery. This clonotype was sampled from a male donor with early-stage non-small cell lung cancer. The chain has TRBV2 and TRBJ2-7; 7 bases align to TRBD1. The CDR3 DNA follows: TGTGCCAGCACTGGGGTTACAGGGGTCCACGAGCAGTACTTC. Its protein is CASTGVTGVHEQYF.